This T cell receptor beta chain was identified during a study of blood T cell repertoires in COVID-19. Clones were sequenced by immunoSEQ multiplex PCR, and TCRdb holds only the in-frame ones, with some missing. The sample consists of a few hundred thousand clones, around 85% of them appearing once. The study drew participants aged roughly 18 to 95 years from 20 to 30 US areas. This clone was counted once. Trimming cost V 3 bases and J 7 bases, with 22 bases left between them. The germline CDR1 and CDR2 sequences are GTSNPN and SVGIG (reference sequence). This CDR3 has 16 amino acids. The receptor was derived from a young man who had recovered from COVID-19. The specimen sequenced was PBMCs or T cells enriched from blood (not recorded which). The chain couples TRBV30 to TRBJ2-1; D is possibly TRBD1 (6 bases). The CDR3 DNA is TGTGCCTGGAGGCGGACAGCAAGGTCCGGCCGAAATGAGCAGTTCTTC. It translates to CAWRRTARSGRNEQFF. The whole variable domain, remainder taken from reference TRBV30 and TRBJ2-1, is SQTIHQWPATLVQPVGSPLSLECTVEGTSNPNLYWYRQAAGRGLQLLFYSVGIGQISSEVPQNLSASRPQDRQFILSSKKLLLSDSGFYLCAWRRTARSGRNEQFFGPGTRLTVL.